Listed here is a single T cell receptor beta chain. Its antigen is still unknown. This specimen belongs to a study of human T cells and chemical hapten exposure. Whole-study results and caveats: Sensitization with DPC brought no change to TCRs above 1 in 1000 in frequency.

Total RNA extraction was carried out from unfractionated whole blood. As processed by the authors: Sample TCR counts, which ranged from about 20,000 to 690,600, had a median of approximately 96,000. TCRdb independently ran MiXCR on the 5' RACE reads; one entry per CDR3 protein. Here the V and J calls rest on TCRdb's processing, not on the authors' analysis. This table holds over 95,000 distinct CDR3 sequences, approximately 19% found once. The receptor comes from a human donor in good health.

The chain's CDR3 is CSAVDRDSYQPQHF. CDR3 coding DNA: TGCAGTGCTGTGGACCGGGACAGTTATCAGCCCCAGCATTTT. The rearrangement links TRBV20-1 to TRBJ1-5; 7 bases line up with TRBD1. From germline, CDR1 is DFQATT and CDR2 SNEGSKA (reference sequence). The CDR3 totals 14 residues. Unmatched junction bases numbered 9, after V lost 5 bases and J lost 5 bases.